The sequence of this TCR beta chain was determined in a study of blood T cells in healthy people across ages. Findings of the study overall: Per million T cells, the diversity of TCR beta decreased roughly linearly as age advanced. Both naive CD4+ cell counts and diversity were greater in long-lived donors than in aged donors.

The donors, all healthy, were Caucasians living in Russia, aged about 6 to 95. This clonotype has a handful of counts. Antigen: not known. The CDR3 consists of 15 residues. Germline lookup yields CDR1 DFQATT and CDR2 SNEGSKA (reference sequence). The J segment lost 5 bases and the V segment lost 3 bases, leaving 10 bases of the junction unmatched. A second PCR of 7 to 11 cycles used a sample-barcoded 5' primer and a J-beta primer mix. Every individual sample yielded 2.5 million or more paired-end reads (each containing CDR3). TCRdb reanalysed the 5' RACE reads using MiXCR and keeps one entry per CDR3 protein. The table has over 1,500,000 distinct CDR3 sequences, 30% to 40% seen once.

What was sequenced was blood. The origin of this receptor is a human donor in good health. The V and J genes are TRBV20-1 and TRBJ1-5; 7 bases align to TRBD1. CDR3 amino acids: CSASHTTGNDQPQHF. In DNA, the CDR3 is TGCAGTGCTAGCCACACGACAGGGAACGATCAGCCCCAGCATTTT.